The 8 T cell receptor beta chains below were found in one sample sequenced in a study of blood T cell repertoires in COVID-19. Sequencing used immunoSEQ multiplex PCR; TCRdb keeps in-frame clones, though not all of them. The sample comprises some 100,000 clones, approximately 87% of which are singletons, and 11% rests with the top ten. The sample taken for sequencing was peripheral blood. The receptors stem from a woman younger than 45 with acute or convalescent COVID-19.

This rearrangement joins TRBV11-3 to TRBJ1-4, with a tentative D call TRBD1 (5 bases). The CDR3 is 15 amino acids. The ends were cut back, 3 bases at V and 0 bases at J, with 8 bases in the middle. The germline V gene has CDR1 SGHNT and CDR2 YENEEA. CDR3 sequence (DNA): TGTGCCAGCAGCTTGATGACAGCAACTAATGAAAAACTGTTTTTT. Its protein is CASSLMTATNEKLFF.

V gene TRBV7-9 combines with J gene TRBJ2-2; D is undetermined. Germline-derived CDR1 and CDR2 are SEHNR and FQNEAQ (reference sequence). This CDR3 contains 14 residues. V lost 2 bases, J lost 9 bases, and 13 bases lay in between. The CDR3 bases are TGTGCCAGCAGCTTAAGCGAATCGATCAGGGAGCTGTTTTTT. Its translation: CASSLSESIRELFF.

The chain couples TRBV29-1 to TRBJ1-1; 7 bases align to TRBD1. Trimming at V came to 6 bases and at J to 1 base, leaving 8 bases not matched to a gene. The CDR3 is 14 residues long. Per germline, CDR1 SQVTM and CDR2 ANQGSEA. The CDR3 nucleotides read TGCAGCGTGCGGGACAGTCAGTCGAACACTGAAGCTTTCTTT. This encodes CSVRDSQSNTEAFF.

The V and J genes are TRBV9 and TRBJ1-2; a weak D match, TRBD1 (5 bases). Germline CDR1 SGDLS, CDR2 YYNGEE. This CDR3 is 15 amino acids long. V was cut by 0 bases and J by 4 bases, with 13 bases left in between. CDR3 DNA: TGTGCCAGCAGCGTAGAGGAGGGGTGGGCCTATGGCTACACCTTC. This codes for CASSVEEGWAYGYTF.

The chain recombines TRBV10-3 with TRBJ2-7, with 7 bases fitting TRBD1. J gave up 0 bases and V 7 bases, and 15 bases lay outside the gene matches. This CDR3 is 17 amino acids long. Germline lookup yields CDR1 ENHRY and CDR2 SYGVKD. CDR3 DNA: TGTGCCATCACCAAATTTCGGACAGGCGACAGCTCCTACGAGCAGTACTTC. It is translated as CAITKFRTGDSSYEQYF.

The chain employs TRBV2 and TRBJ1-4; 11 positions match TRBD1. V lost 9 bases, J lost 0 bases, and 6 bases stayed unmatched. CDR1 SNHLY and CDR2 FYNNEI come from the germline V gene. The CDR3 contains 16 residues. CDR3 region: CASRGTGGPTNEKLFF. In DNA, the CDR3 is TGTGCCAGTAGGGGGACAGGGGGACCAACTAATGAAAAACTGTTTTTT.

V and J are TRBV6-6 and TRBJ2-7; TRBD1 matches 7 bases. The CDR3 is 19 residues long. Germline CDR1 is MNHNY and CDR2 is SVGAGI (reference sequence). The ends lost 5 bases at V and 0 bases at J; junction bases unmatched: 19. The CDR3 reads CASSPHDRNPGQHSYEQYF. The DNA for the CDR3 is TGTGCCAGCAGTCCCCACGACAGGAATCCGGGACAGCACTCCTACGAGCAGTACTTC.

V usage is TRBV5-1 and J usage is TRBJ2-1; the D gene is possibly TRBD1 (6 bases). V was shortened by 0 bases and J by 6 bases, with 13 bases between the two germline ends. This CDR3 has 15 amino acids. Germline V gives CDR1 SGHRS, CDR2 YFSETQ. The CDR3 DNA reads as TGCGCCAGCAGCTTGGACTTACAGGGTATCAATGAGCAGTTCTTC. Encoded protein: CASSLDLQGINEQFF.